These T cell receptor beta chains were read from a single sample in a study of Graves' ophthalmopathy and Graves' hyperthyroidism. TCRdb analysed the multiplex PCR reads with MiXCR anew, one entry per CDR3 protein. The data show fewer than 600,000 distinct CDR3 sequences, approximately 15% seen once. The sequenced material came from blood. These receptors all stem from a woman aged 25 to 39 with Graves' ophthalmopathy. Both conserved end residues are part of each CDR3. The D gene is left open where the match is weak. Size tells how often a clone was seen (once, few, many) or the class of an expanded clone, and some rows leave it out.

d_call	v_call	clone_size	j_call	cdr3_aa	cdr3_nt
TRBD1	TRBV6-1	many	TRBJ2-5	CASSEQGAGETQYF	TGTGCCAGCAGTGAACAGGGGGCCGGGGAGACCCAGTACTTC
NA	TRBV6-2/TRBV6-3	many	TRBJ2-2	CASSPRARGTGELFF	TGTGCCAGCAGTCCACGGGCCCGTGGGACCGGGGAGCTGTTTTTT
NA	TRBV4-1	NA	TRBJ2-4	CASSQDGNIQYF	TGCGCCAGCAGCCAAGATGGTAACATTCAGTACTTC
NA	TRBV9	few	TRBJ1-6	CASSPRDQGSPLHF	TGTGCCAGCAGCCCCCGGGACCAGGGTTCACCCCTCCACTTT
TRBD2	TRBV18	NA	TRBJ2-7	CASSPNTGLAGLSYEQYF	TGTGCCAGCTCACCGAACACGGGACTAGCGGGGTTGTCCTACGAGCAGTACTTC
TRBD2	TRBV11-3	many	TRBJ2-6	CASSFRGEGANVLTF	TGTGCCAGCAGCTTCCGGGGGGAAGGGGCCAACGTCCTGACTTTC
NA	TRBV11-2	NA	TRBJ2-5	CASSSRVGQRGGETQYF	TGTGCCAGCAGCTCGCGGGTGGGTCAACGAGGCGGAGAGACCCAGTACTTC
NA	TRBV6-1	many	TRBJ1-1	CASSDRVGPPHEAFF	TGTGCCAGCAGTGACAGGGTGGGTCCCCCACATGAAGCTTTCTTT
TRBD1	TRBV5-4	NA	TRBJ1-1	CASREGARSHTEAFF	TGTGCCAGCCGGGAGGGGGCCAGATCGCACACTGAAGCTTTCTTT
NA	TRBV4-2	NA	TRBJ1-6	CASSPTMDLGSPLHF	TGTGCCAGCAGCCCGACAATGGATCTAGGCTCACCCCTCCACTTT